Described below is a single TCR beta chain sequence and its context. The antigen remains undetermined. This entry belongs to a study of cytomegalovirus exposure and HLA in healthy donors. Study findings and constraints: There were about 160 TCR beta chains listed as cytomegalovirus-associated.

The study ran its PCR with 60 Vbeta and 13 Jbeta primers. Sequencing used immunoSEQ multiplex PCR; TCRdb keeps in-frame clones, though not all of them. The table includes roughly 190,000 clones, roughly 77% detected once. With V trimmed by 3 bases and J by 0 bases, 1 base remained unmatched. CDR1 and CDR2 (germline): SEHNR, FQNEAQ (reference sequence). The CDR3 has 17 amino acids. This clonotype was obtained from a middle-aged man in good health and CMV-seropositive. V gene TRBV7-9 combines with J gene TRBJ1-6; 11 bases match TRBD1. Sequenced input: PBMCs. CDR3 protein: CASSFGTGGSYNSPLHF. Written as DNA, the CDR3 is TGTGCCAGCAGCTTTGGGACAGGGGGCTCCTATAATTCACCCCTCCACTTT.